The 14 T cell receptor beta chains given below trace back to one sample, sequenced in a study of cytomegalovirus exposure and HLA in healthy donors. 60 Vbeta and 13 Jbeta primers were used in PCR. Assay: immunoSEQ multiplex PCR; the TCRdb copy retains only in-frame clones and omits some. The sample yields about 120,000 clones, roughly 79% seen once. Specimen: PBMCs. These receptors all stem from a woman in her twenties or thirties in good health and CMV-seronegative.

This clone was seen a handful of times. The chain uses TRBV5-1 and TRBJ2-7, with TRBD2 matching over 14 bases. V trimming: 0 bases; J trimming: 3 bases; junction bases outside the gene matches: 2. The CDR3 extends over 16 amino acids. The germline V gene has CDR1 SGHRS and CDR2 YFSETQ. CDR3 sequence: CASSLGLAGGLYEQYF. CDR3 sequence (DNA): TGCGCCAGCAGCTTGGGACTAGCGGGAGGGCTCTACGAGCAGTACTTC. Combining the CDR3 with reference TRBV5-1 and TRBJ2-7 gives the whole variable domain KAGVTQTPRYLIKTRGQQVTLSCSPISGHRSVSWYQQTPGQGLQFLFEYFSETQRNKGNFPGRFSGRQFSNSRSEMNVSTLELGDSALYLCASSLGLAGGLYEQYFGPGTRLTVT.

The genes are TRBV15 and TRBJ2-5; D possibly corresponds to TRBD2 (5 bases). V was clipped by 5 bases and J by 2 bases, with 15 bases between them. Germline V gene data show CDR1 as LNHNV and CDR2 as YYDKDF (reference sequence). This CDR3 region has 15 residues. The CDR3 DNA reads TGTGCCACCAGCGGGGAACGGGGAATTCAAGAGACCCAGTACTTC. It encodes CATSGERGIQETQYF.

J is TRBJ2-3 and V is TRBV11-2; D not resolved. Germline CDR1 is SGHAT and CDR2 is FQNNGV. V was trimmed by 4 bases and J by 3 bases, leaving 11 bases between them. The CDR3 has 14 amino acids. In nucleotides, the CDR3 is TGTGCCAGCAGCTCCCGACTCAGAACAGATACGCAGTATTTT. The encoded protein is CASSSRLRTDTQYF.

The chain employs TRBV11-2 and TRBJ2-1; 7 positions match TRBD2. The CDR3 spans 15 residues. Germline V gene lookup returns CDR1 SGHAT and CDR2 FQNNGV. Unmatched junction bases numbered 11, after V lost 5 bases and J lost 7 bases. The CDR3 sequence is CASSAIEAGSNEQFF. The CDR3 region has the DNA TGTGCCAGCAGCGCAATCGAAGCGGGGAGTAATGAGCAGTTCTTC.

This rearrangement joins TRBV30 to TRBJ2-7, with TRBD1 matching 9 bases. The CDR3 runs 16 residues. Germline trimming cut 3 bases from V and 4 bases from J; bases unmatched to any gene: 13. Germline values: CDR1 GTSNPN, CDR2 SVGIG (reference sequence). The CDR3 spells CAWRERTGDGAYEQYF. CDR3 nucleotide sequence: TGTGCCTGGAGGGAAAGGACAGGGGATGGGGCATACGAGCAGTACTTC.

CDR3 sequence: CASSVRGGEGDTDYEQYF. The CDR3, as DNA: TGTGCCAGCAGCGTTCGGGGAGGGGAGGGAGACACTGACTACGAGCAGTACTTC. This chain links TRBV9 with TRBJ2-7, with 7 bases matching TRBD2. Trimming took 2 bases from V and 3 from J; bases not matched to a gene: 17. Per the germline V gene, CDR1 is SGDLS and CDR2 is YYNGEE. The CDR3 spans 18 residues.

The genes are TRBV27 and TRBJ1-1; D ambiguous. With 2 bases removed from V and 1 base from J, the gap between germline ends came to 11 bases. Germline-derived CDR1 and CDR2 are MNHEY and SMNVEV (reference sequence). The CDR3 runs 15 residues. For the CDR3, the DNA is TGTGCCAGCAGTTTAACCTTCGGCGGGAACACTGAAGCTTTCTTT. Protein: CASSLTFGGNTEAFF.

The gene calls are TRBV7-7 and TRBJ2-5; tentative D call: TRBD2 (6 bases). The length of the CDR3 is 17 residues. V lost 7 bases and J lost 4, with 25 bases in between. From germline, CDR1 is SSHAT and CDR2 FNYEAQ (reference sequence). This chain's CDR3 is CASIPQGRRVGRETQYF. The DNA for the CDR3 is TGTGCCAGCATCCCCCAGGGTCGACGGGTCGGGAGAGAGACCCAGTACTTC.

The CDR3 loop is CASRLREGGNQPQHF. In nucleotides, the CDR3 is TGTGCCAGCAGACTCCGGGAGGGGGGCAATCAGCCCCAGCATTTT. V gene TRBV6-5 combines with J gene TRBJ1-5; perhaps TRBD1 as D (6 bases). Germline assignment: CDR1 MNHEY and CDR2 SVGAGI. The CDR3 consists of 15 residues. Trimming cost V 6 bases and J 2 bases, with 14 bases left between them.

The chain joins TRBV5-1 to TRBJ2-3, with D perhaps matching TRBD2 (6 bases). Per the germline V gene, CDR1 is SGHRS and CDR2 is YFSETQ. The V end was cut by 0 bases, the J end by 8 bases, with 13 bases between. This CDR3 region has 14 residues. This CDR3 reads CASSLVGSGGTQYF. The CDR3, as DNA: TGCGCCAGCAGCTTGGTTGGTAGCGGAGGTACGCAGTATTTT.

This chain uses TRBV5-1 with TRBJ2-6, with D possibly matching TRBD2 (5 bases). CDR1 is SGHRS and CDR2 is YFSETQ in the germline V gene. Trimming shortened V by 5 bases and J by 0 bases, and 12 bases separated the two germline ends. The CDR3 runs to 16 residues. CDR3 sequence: CASSDQRGSGANVLTF. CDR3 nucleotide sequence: TGCGCCAGCAGTGACCAACGGGGCTCTGGGGCCAACGTCCTGACTTTC.

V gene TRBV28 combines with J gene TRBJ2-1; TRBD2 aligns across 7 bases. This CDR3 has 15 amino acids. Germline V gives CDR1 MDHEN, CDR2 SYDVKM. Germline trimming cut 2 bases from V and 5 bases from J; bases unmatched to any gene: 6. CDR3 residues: CASSLMELANNEQFF. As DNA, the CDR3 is TGTGCCAGCAGTTTAATGGAACTAGCGAACAATGAGCAGTTCTTC. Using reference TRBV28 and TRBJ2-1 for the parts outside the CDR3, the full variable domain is DVKVTQSSRYLVKRTGEKVFLECVQDMDHENMFWYRQDPGLGLRLIYFSYDVKMKEKGDIPEGYSVSREKKERFSLILESASTNQTSMYLCASSLMELANNEQFFGPGTRLTVL.

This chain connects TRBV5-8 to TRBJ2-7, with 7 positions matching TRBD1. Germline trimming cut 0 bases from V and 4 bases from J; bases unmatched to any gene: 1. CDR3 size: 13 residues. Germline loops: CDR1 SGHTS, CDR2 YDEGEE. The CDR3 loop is CASSLDRGYEQYF. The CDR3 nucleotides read TGTGCCAGCAGCTTGGACAGGGGATACGAGCAGTACTTC.

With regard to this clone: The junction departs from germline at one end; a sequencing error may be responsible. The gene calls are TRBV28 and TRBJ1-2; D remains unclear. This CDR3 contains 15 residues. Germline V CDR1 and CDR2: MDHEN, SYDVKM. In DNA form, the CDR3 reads TGTGCCAGCAGTTCACCCGCGGGGAGCGACTACGGCTACACCTTC. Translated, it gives CASSSPAGSDYGYTF.